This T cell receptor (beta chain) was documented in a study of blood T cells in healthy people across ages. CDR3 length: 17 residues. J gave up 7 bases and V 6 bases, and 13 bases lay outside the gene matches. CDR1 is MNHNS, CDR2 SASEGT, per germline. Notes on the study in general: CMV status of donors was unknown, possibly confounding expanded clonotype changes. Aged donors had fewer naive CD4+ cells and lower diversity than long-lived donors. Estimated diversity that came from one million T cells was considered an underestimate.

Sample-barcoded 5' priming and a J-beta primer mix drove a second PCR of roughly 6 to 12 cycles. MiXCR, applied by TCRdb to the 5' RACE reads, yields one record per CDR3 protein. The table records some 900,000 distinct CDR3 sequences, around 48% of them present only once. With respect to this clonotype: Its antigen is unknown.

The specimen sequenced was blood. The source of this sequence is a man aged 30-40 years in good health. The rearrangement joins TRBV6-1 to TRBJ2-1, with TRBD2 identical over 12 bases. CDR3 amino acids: CASRDVFLAGGRNEQFF. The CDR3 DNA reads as TGTGCCAGCAGAGATGTCTTCCTAGCGGGGGGGAGGAATGAGCAGTTCTTC.